The 2 T cell receptor beta chains listed next were all sequenced from one sample in a study of T cell responses to AZD1222 COVID-19 vaccine (TCRdb year 2021). The time point label for this specimen denotes: about 28 days (+/-7) after the second vaccine dose. Library creation used the immunoSEQ multiplex PCR assay. Imported from immuneACCESS, the table was reduced by TCRdb to in-frame sequences with V and J called. These copies leave out some clones; in studies compared against another copy, an unresolved V gene accounts for under half, and the cause of the remainder is not known. Recorded for this sample are about 54,000 clones; around 88% of them occurred a single time. The ten most abundant clones make up 6.9% of the sample. The sample in question was peripheral blood, obtained 28 days after the second AZD1222 dose. The origin of the receptors is an adult who received the AZD1222 COVID-19 vaccine.

J is TRBJ2-3 and V is TRBV5-1, with 7 positions matching TRBD1. Germline V gives CDR1 SGHRS, CDR2 YFSETQ. V lost 4 bases and J lost 2; bases outside the gene matches: 4. The CDR3 length is 14 residues. The CDR3 protein is CASSVTGYTDTQYF. The CDR3 nucleotides read TGCGCCAGCAGCGTGACAGGGTACACAGATACGCAGTATTTT.

This sequence joins TRBV12-3 or TRBV12-4 and TRBJ1-2; D uncertain. The CDR3 contains 12 residues. Trimming left V 3 bases short and J 4 bases short, with 6 bases between. This CDR3 reads CASSFRAYGYTF. CDR3 bases: TGTGCCAGCAGTTTTAGGGCCTATGGCTACACCTTC.